This T cell receptor (beta chain) was found in a study of metastatic and nonmetastatic thyroid tumors. Study summary: Comparative analysis of repertoires was undertaken across blood and tumor or nodule tissue obtained from malignant and benign thyroid patients.

CDR1 and CDR2 (germline): SGDLS, YYNGEE. Germline trimming cut 2 bases from V and 3 bases from J; bases unmatched to any gene: 9. The CDR3 is made up of 16 amino acids. General study findings and limits: Malignant thyroid tumors reportedly had TCR beta diversity that was significantly higher than in benign nodules, in blood and tumor.

Only a few counts were recorded for this clone. What it recognizes is unknown. No treatment of any kind had been given to any patient before thyroid surgery. Original processing notes: CDR3 differences across clinicopathological groups were used to build a distant-metastasis classifier for papillary thyroid cancer. With MiXCR, TCRdb reprocessed the PCR reads. It is TCRdb's table, rather than the study itself, that gives the V and J calls and clone size. This sample has about 30,000 clones, with about 4.1% found just once. The sequenced material came from blood. The chain joins TRBV9 to TRBJ2-7, with 9 bases fitting TRBD2. The sequence was collected from a female donor with papillary thyroid cancer or a benign thyroid nodule (not recorded which). Some clones in this sample may be carry-over from other donors' samples. CDR3 sequence: CASSVRPTSGYYEQYF. The CDR3, as DNA: TGTGCCAGCAGCGTCCGACCGACTAGCGGATACTACGAGCAGTACTTC. The variable domain in full, completed from reference TRBV9 and TRBJ2-7, reads DSGVTQTPKHLITATGQRVTLRCSPRSGDLSVYWYQQSLDQGLQFLIQYYNGEERAKGNILERFSAQQFPDLHSELNLSSLELGDSALYFCASSVRPTSGYYEQYFGPGTRLTVT.